This T cell receptor (beta chain) was identified during a study of identifying expanded T cells in peripheral blood. Sequencing was performed with immunoSEQ multiplex PCR; in TCRdb, only in-frame clones are kept and a portion is missing. The profile covers about 85,000 clones, with roughly 91% appearing a single time and under 20% taken by the ten largest. No infections or other immune events were documented during collection. V lost 5 bases and J lost 10; bases outside the gene matches: 6. The germline V gene encodes CDR1 LGHNA and CDR2 YSLEER. This CDR3 is 12 amino acids long. This clone has only a few counts.

The rearrangement joins TRBV4-3 to TRBJ2-7; 9 bases match TRBD1. This clonotype was sampled from a person aged 18 to 70 in good health. The sample was blood. The CDR3 protein is CASSDTGGPQYF. The CDR3 DNA reads as TGCGCCAGCAGCGACACAGGGGGCCCTCAGTACTTC.